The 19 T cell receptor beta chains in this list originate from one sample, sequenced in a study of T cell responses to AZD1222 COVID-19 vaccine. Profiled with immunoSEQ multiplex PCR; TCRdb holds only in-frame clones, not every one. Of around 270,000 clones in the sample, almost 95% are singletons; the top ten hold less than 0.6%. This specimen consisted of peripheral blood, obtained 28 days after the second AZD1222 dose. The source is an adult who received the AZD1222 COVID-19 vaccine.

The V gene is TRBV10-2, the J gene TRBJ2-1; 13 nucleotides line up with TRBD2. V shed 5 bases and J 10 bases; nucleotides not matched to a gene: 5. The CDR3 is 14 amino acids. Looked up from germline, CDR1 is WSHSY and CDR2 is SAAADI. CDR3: CASSLGLAGKEQFF. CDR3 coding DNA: TGCGCCAGCAGTCTGGGACTAGCGGGGAAGGAGCAGTTCTTC.

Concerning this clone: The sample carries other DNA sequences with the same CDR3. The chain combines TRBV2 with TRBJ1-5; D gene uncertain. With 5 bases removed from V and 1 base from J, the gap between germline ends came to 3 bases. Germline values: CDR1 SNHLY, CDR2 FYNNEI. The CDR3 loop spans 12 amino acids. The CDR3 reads CASSLSNQPQHF. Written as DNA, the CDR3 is TGTGCCAGCAGTCTCAGCAATCAGCCCCAGCATTTT.

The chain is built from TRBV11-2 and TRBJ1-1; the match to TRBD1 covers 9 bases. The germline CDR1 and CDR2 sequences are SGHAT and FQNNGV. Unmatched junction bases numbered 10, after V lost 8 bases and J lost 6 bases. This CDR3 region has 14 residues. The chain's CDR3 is CASAGQGRLAEAFF. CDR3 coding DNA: TGTGCCAGCGCGGGACAGGGAAGGTTAGCTGAAGCTTTCTTT.

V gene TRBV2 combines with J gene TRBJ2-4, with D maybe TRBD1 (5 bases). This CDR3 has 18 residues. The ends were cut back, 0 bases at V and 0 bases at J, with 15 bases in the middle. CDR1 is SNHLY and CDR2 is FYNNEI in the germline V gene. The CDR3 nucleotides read TGTGCCAGCAGTGAAGCGCGAGACAGACTGATAGCCAAAAACATTCAGTACTTC. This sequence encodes CASSEARDRLIAKNIQYF.

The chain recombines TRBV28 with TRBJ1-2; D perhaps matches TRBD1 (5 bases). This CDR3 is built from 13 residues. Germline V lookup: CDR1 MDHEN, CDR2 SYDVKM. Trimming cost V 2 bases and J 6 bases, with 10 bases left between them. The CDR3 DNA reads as TGTGCCAGCAGTTTAACAGGACCCAATGGCTACACCTTC. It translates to CASSLTGPNGYTF.

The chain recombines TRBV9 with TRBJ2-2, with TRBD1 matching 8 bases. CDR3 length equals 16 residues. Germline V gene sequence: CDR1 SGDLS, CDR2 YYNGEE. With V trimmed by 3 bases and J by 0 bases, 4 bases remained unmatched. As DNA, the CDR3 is TGTGCCAGCAGCGGACAGGGGCCTGCGAACACCGGGGAGCTGTTTTTT. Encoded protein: CASSGQGPANTGELFF.

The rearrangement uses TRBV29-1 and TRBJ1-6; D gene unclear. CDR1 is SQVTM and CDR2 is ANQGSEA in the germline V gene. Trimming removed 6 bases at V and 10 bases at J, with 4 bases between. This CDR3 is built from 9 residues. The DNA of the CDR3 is TGCAGCGTGGGATCACCCCTCCACTTT. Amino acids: CSVGSPLHF.

The CDR3 loop reads CASSLNGELFF. In DNA, the CDR3 is TGTGCCAGCAGCTTGAACGGGGAGCTGTTTTTT. The rearrangement uses TRBV13 and TRBJ2-2; unclear D gene. Germline lookup yields CDR1 PRHDT and CDR2 FYEKMQ (reference sequence). The CDR3 contains 11 residues. Trimming pared 3 bases from V and 7 bases from J, leaving 3 bases between.

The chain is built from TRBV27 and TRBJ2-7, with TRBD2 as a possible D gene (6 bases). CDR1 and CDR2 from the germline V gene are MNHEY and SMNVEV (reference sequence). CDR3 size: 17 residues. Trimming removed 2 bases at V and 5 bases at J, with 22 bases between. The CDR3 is CASSLTAAGPLGNEQYF. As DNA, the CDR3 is TGTGCCAGCAGTTTAACCGCGGCGGGGCCTTTGGGAAACGAGCAGTACTTC.

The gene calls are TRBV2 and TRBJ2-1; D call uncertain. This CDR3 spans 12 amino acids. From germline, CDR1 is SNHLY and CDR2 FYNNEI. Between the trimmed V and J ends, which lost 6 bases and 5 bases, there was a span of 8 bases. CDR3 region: CASRVANNEQFF. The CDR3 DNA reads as TGTGCCAGCAGGGTAGCTAACAATGAGCAGTTCTTC. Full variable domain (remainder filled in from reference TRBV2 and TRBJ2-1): EPEVTQTPSHQVTQMGQEVILRCVPISNHLYFYWYRQILGQKVEFLVSFYNNEISEKSEIFDDQFSVERPDGSNFTLKIRSTKLEDSAMYFCASRVANNEQFFGPGTRLTVL.

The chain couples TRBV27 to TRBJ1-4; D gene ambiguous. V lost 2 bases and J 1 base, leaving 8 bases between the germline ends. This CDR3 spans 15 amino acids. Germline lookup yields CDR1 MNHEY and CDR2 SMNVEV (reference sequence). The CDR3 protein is CASSLIGLTNEKLFF. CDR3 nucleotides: TGTGCCAGCAGTTTAATAGGGTTAACTAATGAAAAACTGTTTTTT.

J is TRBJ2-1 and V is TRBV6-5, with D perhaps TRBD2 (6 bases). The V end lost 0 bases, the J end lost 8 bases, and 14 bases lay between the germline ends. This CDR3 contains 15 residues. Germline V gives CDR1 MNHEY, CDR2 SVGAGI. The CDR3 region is CASSYSRGRSDEQFF. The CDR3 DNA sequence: TGTGCCAGCAGTTACTCGCGGGGACGAAGTGATGAGCAGTTCTTC.

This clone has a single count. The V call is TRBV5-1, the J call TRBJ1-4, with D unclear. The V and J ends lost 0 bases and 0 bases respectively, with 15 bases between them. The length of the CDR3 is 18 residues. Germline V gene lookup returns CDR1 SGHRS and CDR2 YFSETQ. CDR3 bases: TGCGCCAGCAGCTTGGCCTTTAAAACATCCGCAACTAATGAAAAACTGTTTTTT. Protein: CASSLAFKTSATNEKLFF.

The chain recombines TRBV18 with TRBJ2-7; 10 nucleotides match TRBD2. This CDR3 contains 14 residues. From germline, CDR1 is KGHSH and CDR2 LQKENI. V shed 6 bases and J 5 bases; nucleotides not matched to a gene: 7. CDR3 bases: TGTGCCAGCTCGGCAGCGGGAGGGCCCCACGAGCAGTACTTC. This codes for CASSAAGGPHEQYF.

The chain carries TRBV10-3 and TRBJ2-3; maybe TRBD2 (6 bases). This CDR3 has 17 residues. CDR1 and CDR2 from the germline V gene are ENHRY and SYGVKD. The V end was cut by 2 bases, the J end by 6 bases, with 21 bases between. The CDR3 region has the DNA TGTGCCATCAGTGAGCCCGCTAGCGAGGGGAAAACTGATACGCAGTATTTT. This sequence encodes CAISEPASEGKTDTQYF.

The CDR3 sequence is CASSSFGGYNQPQHF. CDR3 sequence (DNA): TGTGCCAGCAGTTCCTTTGGGGGGTACAATCAGCCCCAGCATTTT. The chain is built from TRBV6-5 and TRBJ1-5; TRBD1 is a possible D gene (5 bases). The V gene lost 4 bases and the J gene lost 3 bases, with 13 bases spanning the gap. The length of the CDR3 is 15 residues. The germline gives CDR1 MNHEY, CDR2 SVGAGI.

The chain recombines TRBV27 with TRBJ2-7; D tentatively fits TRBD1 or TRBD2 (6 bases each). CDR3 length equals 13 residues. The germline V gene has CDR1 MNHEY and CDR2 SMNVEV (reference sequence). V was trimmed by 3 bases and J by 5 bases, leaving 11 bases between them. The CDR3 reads CASSFGGADEQYF. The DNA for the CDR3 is TGTGCCAGCAGTTTCGGGGGCGCCGACGAGCAGTACTTC.

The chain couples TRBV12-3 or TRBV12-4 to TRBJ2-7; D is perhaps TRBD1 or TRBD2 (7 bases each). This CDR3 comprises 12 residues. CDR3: CATGEGTYEQYF. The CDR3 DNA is TGTGCAACAGGGGAGGGCACCTACGAGCAGTACTTC.

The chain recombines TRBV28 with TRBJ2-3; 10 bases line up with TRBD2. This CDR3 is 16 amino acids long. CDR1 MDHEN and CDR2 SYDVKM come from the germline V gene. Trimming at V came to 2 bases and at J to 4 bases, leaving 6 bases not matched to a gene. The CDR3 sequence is CASSLVSGRAADTQYF. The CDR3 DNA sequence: TGTGCCAGCAGTTTAGTAAGCGGGAGGGCTGCAGATACGCAGTATTTT. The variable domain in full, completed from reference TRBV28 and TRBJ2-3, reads DVKVTQSSRYLVKRTGEKVFLECVQDMDHENMFWYRQDPGLGLRLIYFSYDVKMKEKGDIPEGYSVSREKKERFSLILESASTNQTSMYLCASSLVSGRAADTQYFGPGTRLTVL.